This TCR beta chain originates from a study of blood T cell repertoires in COVID-19. The overall study: Samples representing acute and convalescent COVID-19 were sourced from the United States, Italy and Spain.

TCRdb's copy holds only in-frame clones and misses some; the assay was immunoSEQ multiplex PCR. The table has 350,000 or so clones, more than 85% seen once; the top ten hold approximately 0.93%. This clone has more than one count but fewer than ten. The sample contains more than one DNA sequence encoding this CDR3. V dropped 7 bases and J dropped 5 bases, with 11 bases sitting between them. The CDR3 loop spans 12 amino acids. Germline CDR1 MNHEY, CDR2 SVGAGI. The study drew participants aged about 18 to 95 years from approximately 23 US areas. This TCR derives from a woman between 25 and 40 years old who had recovered from COVID-19. Sequencing was performed on PBMCs or T cells enriched from blood (not recorded which). This chain links TRBV6-5 with TRBJ1-2; D perhaps matches TRBD1 (6 bases). CDR3 in amino acids: CASTLGGYGYTF. The CDR3 bases are TGTGCCAGCACCCTAGGGGGTTATGGCTACACCTTC.